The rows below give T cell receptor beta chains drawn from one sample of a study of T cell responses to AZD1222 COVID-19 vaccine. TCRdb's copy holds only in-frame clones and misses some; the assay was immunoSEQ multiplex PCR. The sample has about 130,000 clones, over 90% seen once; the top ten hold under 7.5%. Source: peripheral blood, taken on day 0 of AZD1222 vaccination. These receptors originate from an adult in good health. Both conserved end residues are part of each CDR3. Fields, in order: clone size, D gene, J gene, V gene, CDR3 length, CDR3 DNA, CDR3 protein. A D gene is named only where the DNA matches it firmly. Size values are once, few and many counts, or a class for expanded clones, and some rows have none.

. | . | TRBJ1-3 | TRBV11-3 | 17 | TGTGCCAGCAGCGGCCCGGGATTCCTTTTCTCTGGAAACACCATATATTTT | CASSGPGFLFSGNTIYF
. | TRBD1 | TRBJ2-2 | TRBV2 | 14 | TGTGCCAGCAGCGAGCCACAGGGGCCCGGGGAGCTGTTTTTT | CASSEPQGPGELFF
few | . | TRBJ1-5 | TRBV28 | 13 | TGTGCCACCCAACACAGGGGCAATCAGCCCCAGCATTTT | CATQHRGNQPQHF
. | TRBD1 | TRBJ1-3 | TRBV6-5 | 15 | TGTGCCAGCAAAAGGGGACAGTCCTCTGGAAACACCATATATTTT | CASKRGQSSGNTIYF
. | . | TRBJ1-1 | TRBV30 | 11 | TGTGCCTGGAGTTGGAACACTGAAGCTTTCTTT | CAWSWNTEAFF
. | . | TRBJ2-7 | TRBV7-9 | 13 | TGTGCCAGCAGCTTAGTTGAGGATACCGGGCAGTACTTC | CASSLVEDTGQYF
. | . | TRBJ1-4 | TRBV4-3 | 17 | TGCGCCAGCAGTCGGGACCGAGCCCCCTCAACTAATGAAAAACTGTTTTTT | CASSRDRAPSTNEKLFF
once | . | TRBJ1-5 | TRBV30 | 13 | TGTGCCTGGAGTGAGGGGGGCGGAAGTCCCCAGCATTTT | CAWSEGGGSPQHF
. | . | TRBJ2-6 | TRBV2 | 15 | TGTGCCAGCAGCGTTGATGGCTCTGGGGCCAACGTCCTGACTTTC | CASSVDGSGANVLTF
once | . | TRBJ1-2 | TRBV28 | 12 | TGTGCCAGCAGTTCCAGGGCATATGGCTACACCTTC | CASSSRAYGYTF
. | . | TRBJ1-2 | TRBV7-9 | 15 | TGTGCCAGCAGCGAAACCGGGACGGCCAACTATGGCTACACCTTC | CASSETGTANYGYTF
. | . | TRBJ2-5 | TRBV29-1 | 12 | TGCAGCGTCCCGGCTAGCAGGGGGACCCAGTACTTC | CSVPASRGTQYF
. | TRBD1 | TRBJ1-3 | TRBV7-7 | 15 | TGTGCCAGCAGCCTGGGACAGGGTAATGGAAACACCATATATTTT | CASSLGQGNGNTIYF
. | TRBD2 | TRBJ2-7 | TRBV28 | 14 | TGTGCCAGCAGCCTAGGGACTAGCGGGGGTAAGCAGTACTTC | CASSLGTSGGKQYF